This entry lists 11 T cell receptor beta chains sequenced from one sample in a study of PD-1 blockade in classical Hodgkin lymphoma. Profiling relied on immunoSEQ multiplex PCR, and the TCRdb table lists in-frame clones only, not all of them. The sample lists some 93,000 clones, around 90% seen once, with 2.8% in the top ten. Every patient experienced relapse after autologous stem cell transplantation, and brentuximab vedotin exposure varied. Sequencing was performed on peripheral blood mononuclear cells (PBMCs), taken at baseline. The receptors originated from a human donor with classical Hodgkin lymphoma.

CDR3 nucleotide sequence: TGTGCCAGCAGTGAATCGCAAGCGGGAGTATCCAATGAGCAGTTCTTC. This gives the protein CASSESQAGVSNEQFF. The chain joins TRBV2 to TRBJ2-1, with 8 positions matching TRBD2. The CDR3 loop spans 16 amino acids. In germline, CDR1 is SNHLY, CDR2 FYNNEI. The ends lost 2 bases at V and 6 bases at J; junction bases unmatched: 9.

This clone was counted a single time. The chain links TRBV7-8 to TRBJ2-1; perhaps TRBD2 as D (5 bases). There are 14 residues in the CDR3. CDR1 is SGHVS, CDR2 FQNEAQ, per germline. The ends were cut back, 6 bases at V and 2 bases at J, with 11 bases in the middle. CDR3 sequence reads: CASSNTRAYNEQFF. DNA for the CDR3: TGTGCCAGCAGTAATACTAGGGCCTACAATGAGCAGTTCTTC. The variable domain in full, completed from reference TRBV7-8 and TRBJ2-1, reads GAGVSQSPRYKVAKRGQDVALRCDPISGHVSLFWYQQALGQGPEFLTYFQNEAQLDKSGLPSDRFFAERPEGSVSTLKIQRTQQEDSAVYLCASSNTRAYNEQFFGPGTRLTVL.

The gene calls are TRBV12-5 and TRBJ2-2, with TRBD2 matching over 8 bases. The CDR3 runs to 17 residues. Looked up from germline, CDR1 is LGHNT and CDR2 is FRNRAP. The V and J ends lost 0 bases and 5 bases, in that order; junction bases with no gene match: 8. The CDR3 DNA reads as TGTGCTAGTGGTTTGGTTATCCGGGGGGGAGTGACCGGGGAGCTGTTTTTT. Its protein product is CASGLVIRGGVTGELFF.

The V gene is TRBV28, the J gene TRBJ2-7; D unresolved. The CDR3 totals 12 residues. CDR1 is MDHEN and CDR2 is SYDVKM in the germline V gene. V dropped 6 bases and J dropped 3 bases, with 9 bases sitting between them. The chain's CDR3 is CASSSPNYEQYF. The CDR3 DNA is TGTGCCAGCAGCTCCCCGAACTACGAGCAGTACTTC.

This clone was counted a single time. The chain couples TRBV30 to TRBJ2-7, with TRBD1 identical over 9 bases. CDR3 length: 15 residues. The germline gives CDR1 GTSNPN, CDR2 SVGIG (reference sequence). After removal of 2 bases from V and 0 bases from J, the junction contained 5 bases not matched to a gene. In DNA, the CDR3 is TGTGCCTGGAGTAAAGGGACAGGGAGCTCCTACGAGCAGTACTTC. This translates into CAWSKGTGSSYEQYF.

The V and J genes are TRBV30 and TRBJ2-1; D is unresolved. The ends were cut back, 4 bases at V and 9 bases at J, with 10 bases in the middle. Germline V gives CDR1 GTSNPN, CDR2 SVGIG (reference sequence). The CDR3 contains 11 residues. The CDR3 nucleotides are TGTGCCTGGACGGGCAGTCGTGAGCAGTTCTTC. This codes for CAWTGSREQFF.

The chain recombines TRBV6-5 with TRBJ1-2, with TRBD1 identical over 10 bases. The CDR3 has 14 residues. V lost 7 bases and J lost 7; bases outside the gene matches: 9. CDR1 and CDR2 (germline): MNHEY, SVGAGI. The CDR3 DNA reads TGTGCCAGCACCTCCGGACAGGGGGTGGGTGGCTACACCTTC. Translating gives CASTSGQGVGGYTF.

The V and J genes are TRBV9 and TRBJ2-1, with 7 bases fitting TRBD2. The CDR3 sequence is 15 residues long. J gave up 2 bases and V 0 bases, and 2 bases lay outside the gene matches. Per the germline V gene, CDR1 is SGDLS and CDR2 is YYNGEE. CDR3 in DNA: TGTGCCAGCAGCGTAGACGGACTAGCCTACAATGAGCAGTTCTTC. Its protein is CASSVDGLAYNEQFF.

Only one count was recorded for this clone. The gene calls are TRBV4-1 and TRBJ2-7; 11 bases fit TRBD2. CDR1 is MGHRA and CDR2 is YSYEKL in the germline V gene. Losses at the gene ends were 3 bases for V and 3 bases for J; bases not matched to a gene: 7. The CDR3 extends over 16 amino acids. The CDR3 spells CASSHPGTSGNYEQYF. The CDR3 coding sequence is TGCGCCAGCAGCCACCCCGGGACTAGCGGAAACTACGAGCAGTACTTC.

V and J are TRBV6-5 and TRBJ1-6; no clear D gene. CDR3 length: 14 residues. Per germline, CDR1 MNHEY and CDR2 SVGAGI. The V end was cut by 2 bases, the J end by 7 bases, with 9 bases between. CDR3 residues: CASSYVSVNSPLHF. The CDR3 coding sequence is TGTGCCAGCAGTTACGTGTCTGTGAATTCACCCCTCCACTTT.

The chain uses TRBV28 and TRBJ1-5, with D maybe TRBD1 (6 bases). V lost 7 bases and J lost 0, with 13 bases in between. Germline loops: CDR1 MDHEN, CDR2 SYDVKM. The CDR3 has 15 amino acids. CDR3 nucleotides: TGTGCCAGCAAGGAGGGACACCTTAGCAATCAGCCCCAGCATTTT. It yields the protein CASKEGHLSNQPQHF. Filled out from reference TRBV28 and TRBJ1-5, the complete variable domain reads DVKVTQSSRYLVKRTGEKVFLECVQDMDHENMFWYRQDPGLGLRLIYFSYDVKMKEKGDIPEGYSVSREKKERFSLILESASTNQTSMYLCASKEGHLSNQPQHFGDGTRLSIL.